The present entry profiles one T cell receptor beta chain with its context. This clone was seen more than once but under ten times. Its antigen target is currently unknown. No clone much larger than this one lies a single base away; base qualities are absent. The sample is drawn from a study of Ad26.COV2.S vaccination and SARS-CoV-2 variants (dated by TCRdb to about 2021). For context, the study as a whole: Vaccine-arm donors came from COV1001, a multicentre, randomized, double-blind, placebo-controlled phase I-IIa trial of Ad26.COV2.S in healthy adults. Participants in the trial were split at random into five groups of five each, receiving low-dose or high-dose Ad26.COV2.S once or twice, or else placebo on both occasions. The specificity and breadth of SARS-CoV-2-reactive T cell receptors after Ad26.COV2.S vaccination were assessed by TCRbeta repertoire sequencing. Ad26.COV2.S was administered intramuscularly at 5 x 10^10 or 1 x 10^11 viral particles, either as a single shot or as two shots given 56 days apart. Blinding of investigators to trial group allocation was maintained during experiments and outcome assessment. The TCR-sequenced set comprised about 32 samples: around 20 Ad26.COV2.S vaccine recipients, 5 placebo recipients and 8 SARS-CoV-2 convalescent individuals.

The CDR3 contains 13 residues, cysteine and phenylalanine counted. Only the CDR3 portion is preserved as DNA: 39 bases, with reading frame beginning at the first base. The germline V gene (reference sequence) yields GTSNPN for CDR1 and SVGIG for CDR2. V is clipped by 2 bases and J by 1 base, and the sequence between their germline boundaries is 6 bases long. TCRbeta CDR3 regions were sequenced with the immunoSEQ Assay. After extraction, genomic DNA underwent amplification by bias-controlled multiplex PCR, followed by high-throughput sequencing. On the authors' methods: To quantify the absolute abundance of every unique TCRbeta CDR3 region, sequences were collapsed and filtered. T cell fraction was estimated by normalizing TCRbeta template counts to usable DNA, which was measured by amplifying reference genes present in all nucleated cells. Repertoire TCRs were annotated as SARS-CoV-2-specific by exact matching of V gene, CDR3 amino acid sequence and J gene to a known reactive TCR set. The reference SARS-CoV-2 TCR set came from MIRA and was filtered for enrichment in COVID-19-positive ImmuneCODE repertoires, removing public or cross-reactive TCRs. Using the MIRA antigens, annotated TCRs were further analysed by specific ORF or by position within an ORF. Breadth was defined as annotated unique rearrangements over total unique productive rearrangements; depth was the summed frequency of those rearrangements. Group comparisons of TCR breadth used two-sided Wilcoxon rank-sum tests. TCRdb obtained this table from immuneACCESS and retained in-frame rearrangements with V and J assigned. These tables miss some clones; where compared with another copy, unresolved V genes account for less than half of the shortfall, and the remainder is unexplained. V, J and clone size derive from that table, while D and trimming were established from the DNA sequence. In all, the sample holds hundreds of thousands of clones, and 90% of those were seen once. The biggest ten clones account for 12% of the sample.

The treatment or condition label, read with the paper, signifies: about 20 received Ad26.COV2.S at low or high dose, single or two shots; about 5 received placebo; per-sample allocation not given. Repertoires of vaccine and placebo recipients were sequenced from samples collected on day 63 after the first injection. Between 29 July and 7 August 2020, Cohort 1b enrolled some 25 adults aged 18-55 years at one site in Boston, USA. Ad26.COV2.S consisted of a replication-incompetent adenovirus type 26 vector by which a prefusion-stabilized SARS-CoV-2 spike protein from the original Wuhan strain was expressed. General conclusions and limits of the study: The authors noted that total T cell responses may have been underestimated by the TCR breadth and depth analyses. Vaccine and placebo recipients had similar non-spike TCR breadth, a finding consistent with the vaccine containing only spike. After vaccination, spike-specific CD8+ and CD4+ T cell responses were reported to show substantial breadth. Comparing responses between vaccine doses or regimens was not something the study was powered to do. Higher spike-specific TCR breadth was observed in Ad26.COV2.S recipients than in placebo recipients (P = 0.0014).

The sequenced sample was peripheral blood, obtained in a trial of Ad26.COV2.S vaccine versus placebo. This sequence uses TRBV30 and TRBJ1-5; no D gene can be assigned with confidence. This receptor was obtained from a person between 18 and 59 years old who received the Ad26.COV2.S COVID-19 vaccine or a placebo. The nucleotide sequence reads as follows: TGTGCCTGGAGTTTCAGAAGCAATCAGCCCCAGCATTTT. The encoded protein is CAWSFRSNQPQHF.